Presented here are 2 T cell receptor beta chains from one specimen sequenced in a study of T cell repertoires in cytomegalovirus infection. TCRdb itself ran the reads through MiXCR, one entry per CDR3 protein. Among roughly 760,000 distinct CDR3 sequences, about 40% were seen once, and the ten largest hold 2.5% to 3.5%. The sequenced material came from PBMCs. Every receptor here comes from a human donor in good health (CMV status not recorded). Some clones in this sample may be carry-over from other donors' samples.

This chain joins TRBV4-2 and TRBJ2-3, with D perhaps matching TRBD1 or TRBD2 (6 bases each). Trimming removed 0 bases at V and 7 bases at J, with 17 bases between. Germline V gene lookup returns CDR1 LGHNA and CDR2 YNFKEQ. CDR3 size: 16 residues. As DNA, the CDR3 is TGTGCCAGCAGCCAAGATATCGGGAGTCAGGGGAATACGCAGTATTTT. Its protein is CASSQDIGSQGNTQYF.

CDR3 protein: CASAYIDNEQFF. CDR3 sequence (DNA): TGTGCCAGCGCGTACATAGACAATGAGCAGTTCTTC. The rearrangement links TRBV5-4 to TRBJ2-1; D is undetermined. This CDR3 spans 12 amino acids. The germline V gene has CDR1 SGHNT and CDR2 YYREEE (reference sequence). V was trimmed by 7 bases and J by 5 bases, leaving 10 bases between them.